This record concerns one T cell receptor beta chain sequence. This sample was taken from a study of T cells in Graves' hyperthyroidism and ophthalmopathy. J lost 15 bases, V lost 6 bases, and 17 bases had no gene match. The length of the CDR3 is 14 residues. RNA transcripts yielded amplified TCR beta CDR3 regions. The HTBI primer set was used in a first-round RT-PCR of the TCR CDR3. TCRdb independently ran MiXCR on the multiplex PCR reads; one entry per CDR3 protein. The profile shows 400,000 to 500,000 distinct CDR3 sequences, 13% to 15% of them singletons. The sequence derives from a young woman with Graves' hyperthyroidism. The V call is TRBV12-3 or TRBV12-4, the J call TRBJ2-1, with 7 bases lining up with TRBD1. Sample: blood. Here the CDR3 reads CASRTDRNSPTWFF. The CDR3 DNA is TGTGCCAGCAGGACGGACAGGAATTCGCCGACGTGGTTCTTC.